Following are 2 T cell receptor beta chains from one sample sequenced in a study of glioma-infiltrating T cells. The iRepertoire nested amplicon-rescue multiplex PCR amplified TCR alpha and beta CDR3s from RNA. Via MiXCR, TCRdb re-called the multiplex PCR reads, giving one row per CDR3 protein. This sample has 800 to 1,100 distinct CDR3 sequences, with more than 55% found just once. The sequenced sample was glioma tissue, nonneoplastic brain tissue, or PBMCs (not recorded which). These receptors originate from a human donor with low-grade glioma or glioblastoma, undergoing nonglioma brain surgery, or in good health (not recorded which).

The CDR3 sequence is CSASRTSVPDNEQFF. The CDR3 DNA is TGCAGTGCTAGCAGGACTAGCGTACCGGACAATGAGCAGTTCTTC. This sequence joins TRBV20-1 and TRBJ2-1; 9 positions agree with TRBD2. The CDR3 totals 15 residues. Germline values: CDR1 DFQATT, CDR2 SNEGSKA (reference sequence). V lost 3 bases to trimming and J lost 5 bases; unmatched junction nucleotides: 8.

As for this clonotype: Mismatch with germline at one junction end may stem from a read error. This chain uses TRBV20-1 with TRBJ2-2, with 7 bases that match TRBD1. Germline V lookup: CDR1 DFQATT, CDR2 SNEGSKA (reference sequence). The length of the CDR3 is 18 residues. The CDR3 reads CSARRIPSTGSNKGELFF. CDR3 coding DNA: TGCAGTGCTAGGCGGATACCCTCGACAGGGTCGAACAAAGGGGAGCTGTTCTTT.